This paragraph reports one T cell receptor (beta chain). This record comes from a study of blood T cell repertoires in COVID-19. Individuals drawn from under 30 US areas were roughly 18 to 100 years old. Participant-given clinical history determined each cohort assignment. Two negative PCRs, clearance, or symptom resolution were required of recovered Cohort 3 donors. V lost 8 bases and J 8 bases, leaving 13 bases between the germline ends. The CDR3 is 13 residues long. Germline-derived CDR1 and CDR2 are WNHNN and SYGVQD (reference sequence). Per the original data handling: Amplification of reference gene primers provided the estimated nucleated cell counts. The table came from immunoSEQ multiplex PCR; TCRdb's copy has only in-frame clones and leaves some out. V, J and clone size reflect that table, while D and trimming were determined from the DNA. The table has about 320,000 clones, about nine tenths seen once.

The chain recombines TRBV10-1 with TRBJ1-6; no clear D gene. This TCR derives from a man aged 60 to 75 who had recovered from COVID-19. The sequenced sample was PBMCs or T cells enriched from blood (not recorded which). CDR3 sequence: CASSEQIYSPLHF. CDR3 bases: TGCGCCAGCTCGGAGCAGATTTATTCACCCCTCCACTTT.